This TCR beta chain was recorded in a study of cytomegalovirus exposure and HLA in healthy donors. The study's findings and limits: One variant, a missense change in DCLRE1C, was linked in a later analysis to TCR beta V- and J-gene trimming.

Primers: 60 Vbeta forward and 13 Jbeta reverse. TCRdb keeps only in-frame clones here, not all; method: immunoSEQ multiplex PCR. Among more than 60,000 clones listed, 77% were seen once. This clone was observed a few times. What it binds is unknown. This clonotype originated in a male donor in good health and CMV-seropositive. The sequencing input was PBMCs.

DNA for the CDR3: TGTGCCAGCAGCGTAGATGGGACTAGCGCAGATACGCAGTATTTT. Its protein is CASSVDGTSADTQYF. This sequence joins TRBV9 and TRBJ2-3; 10 bases fit TRBD2. V lost 0 bases, J lost 4 bases, and 2 bases stayed unmatched. Germline lookup yields CDR1 SGDLS and CDR2 YYNGEE. There are 15 residues in the CDR3. Based on the CDR3 plus reference TRBV9 and TRBJ2-3, the full variable domain is DSGVTQTPKHLITATGQRVTLRCSPRSGDLSVYWYQQSLDQGLQFLIQYYNGEERAKGNILERFSAQQFPDLHSELNLSSLELGDSALYFCASSVDGTSADTQYFGPGTRLTVL.